This T cell receptor (beta chain) stems from a study of blood T cell repertoires in COVID-19. Method: immunoSEQ multiplex PCR; TCRdb's copy keeps in-frame clones and lacks some. The sample yields a few hundred thousand clones, 87% seen once. The junction had 10 bases not matched to a gene; V was cut back by 5 bases and J by 4 bases. The V gene's germline CDR1 is MDHEN and CDR2 SYDVKM. There are 15 residues in the CDR3. The material sequenced was PBMCs or T cells enriched from blood (not recorded which). The source is a woman aged 18-35 years who had recovered from COVID-19. The chain has TRBV28 and TRBJ2-7; TRBD1 matches at 8 bases. CDR3 bases: TGTGCCAGCAGTGTCCGGACAGGGAGCATGTACGAGCAGTACTTC. Translating it yields CASSVRTGSMYEQYF. The variable domain in full, with the rest retrieved from reference TRBV28 and TRBJ2-7, is DVKVTQSSRYLVKRTGEKVFLECVQDMDHENMFWYRQDPGLGLRLIYFSYDVKMKEKGDIPEGYSVSREKKERFSLILESASTNQTSMYLCASSVRTGSMYEQYFGPGTRLTVT.